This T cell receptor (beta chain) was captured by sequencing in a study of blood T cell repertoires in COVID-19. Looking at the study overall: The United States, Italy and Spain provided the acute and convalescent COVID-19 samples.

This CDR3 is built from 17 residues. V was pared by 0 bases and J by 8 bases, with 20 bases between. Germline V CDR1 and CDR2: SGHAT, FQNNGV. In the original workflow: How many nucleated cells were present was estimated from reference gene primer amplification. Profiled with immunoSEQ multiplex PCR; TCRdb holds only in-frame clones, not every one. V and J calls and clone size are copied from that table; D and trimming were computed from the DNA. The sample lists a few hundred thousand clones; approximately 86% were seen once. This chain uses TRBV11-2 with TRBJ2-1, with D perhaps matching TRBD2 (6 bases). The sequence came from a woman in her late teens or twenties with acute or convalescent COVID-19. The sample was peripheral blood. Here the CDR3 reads CASSLDLGGLGLDEQFF. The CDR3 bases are TGTGCCAGCAGCTTAGATCTAGGAGGGCTTGGGCTCGATGAGCAGTTCTTC.